The TCR beta chain under discussion was sequenced for a study of T cell repertoires in cytomegalovirus infection. This clonotype showed up many times. MiXCR, applied by TCRdb to the reads, yields one record per CDR3 protein. In the table there are roughly 250,000 distinct CDR3 sequences, approximately 22% of which are singletons. The TCR sequence derives from a human donor in good health (CMV status not recorded). Some clones in this sample may be carry-over from other donors' samples. Sequencing input: CD8+ T cells from PBMCs.

CDR3 DNA: TGTGCCAGCAGCTTTATCCGGGGACAGGGACCGAACACTGAAGCTTTCTTT. Translated: CASSFIRGQGPNTEAFF. V is TRBV11-2 and J is TRBJ1-1; 9 nucleotides agree with TRBD1. The CDR3 runs to 17 residues. Trimming took 3 bases from V and 1 from J; bases not matched to a gene: 9. CDR1 and CDR2 from the germline V gene are SGHAT and FQNNGV.